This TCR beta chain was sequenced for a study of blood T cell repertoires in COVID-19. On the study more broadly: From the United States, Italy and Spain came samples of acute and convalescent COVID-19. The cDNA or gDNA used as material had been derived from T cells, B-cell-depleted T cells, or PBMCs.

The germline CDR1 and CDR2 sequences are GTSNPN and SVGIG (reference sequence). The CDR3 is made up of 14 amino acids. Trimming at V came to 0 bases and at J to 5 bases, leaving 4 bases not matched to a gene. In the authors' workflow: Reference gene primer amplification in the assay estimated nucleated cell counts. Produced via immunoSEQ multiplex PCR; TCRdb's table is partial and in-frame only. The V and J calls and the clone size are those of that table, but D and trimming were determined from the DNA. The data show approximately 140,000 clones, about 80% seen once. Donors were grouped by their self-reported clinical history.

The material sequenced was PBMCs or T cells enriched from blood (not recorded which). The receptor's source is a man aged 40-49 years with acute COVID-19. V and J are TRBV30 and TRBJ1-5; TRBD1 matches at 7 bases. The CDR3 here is CAWSVRDSYQPQHF. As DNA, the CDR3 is TGTGCCTGGAGTGTACGGGACAGTTATCAGCCCCAGCATTTT.